The 24 T cell receptor beta chains below come from one sample, sequenced in a study of cytotoxic CD8 clonotypes in ibrutinib-treated CLL. TCRdb's table, derived via immunoSEQ multiplex PCR, lists solely in-frame clones and lacks some. The sample records over 40,000 clones, over 80% being singletons. Material: PBMCs, obtained after 24 months of ibrutinib treatment. The receptors shown here come from a human donor with chronic lymphocytic leukemia.

V is TRBV5-1 and J is TRBJ2-5; 7 bases align to TRBD2. The CDR3 is 15 residues long. Germline lookup yields CDR1 SGHRS and CDR2 YFSETQ. With V trimmed by 4 bases and J by 2 bases, 8 bases remained unmatched. CDR3: CASSPGRGRQETQYF. The CDR3 nucleotides are TGCGCCAGCAGCCCCGGTCGCGGGAGACAAGAGACCCAGTACTTC.

The V call is TRBV30, the J call TRBJ2-7, with TRBD2 identical over 10 bases. The CDR3 runs to 14 residues. The germline V gene has CDR1 GTSNPN and CDR2 SVGIG (reference sequence). With 5 bases clipped from V and 6 bases from J, the junction kept 10 bases outside the gene matches. The CDR3 spells CAWSSGRGLGEQYF. The DNA of the CDR3 is TGTGCCTGGTCAAGCGGGAGGGGTTTGGGCGAGCAGTACTTC. Supplemented by reference TRBV30 and TRBJ2-7, the full variable domain reads SQTIHQWPATLVQPVGSPLSLECTVEGTSNPNLYWYRQAAGRGLQLLFYSVGIGQISSEVPQNLSASRPQDRQFILSSKKLLLSDSGFYLCAWSSGRGLGEQYFGPGTRLTVT.

The DNA of the CDR3 is TGTGCCAGTAGTATAGGAGGGGGCGAGGAGCTGTTTTTT. It specifies CASSIGGGEELFF. The chain carries TRBV19 and TRBJ2-2, with 7 bases lining up with TRBD1. Trimming removed 1 base from V and 10 bases from J; junction bases left unmatched: 3. CDR3 length: 13 residues. From germline, CDR1 is LNHDA and CDR2 SQIVND (reference sequence).

DNA for the CDR3: TGTGCCAGCAGCCAAGGACAGGGCGGTCAGCCCCAGCATTTT. Translating it yields CASSQGQGGQPQHF. The V gene is TRBV14, the J gene TRBJ1-5; 7 bases map to TRBD1. V dropped 1 base and J dropped 6; count of bases not matched to a gene: 3. CDR1 is SGHDN, CDR2 FVKESK, per germline. The CDR3 runs 14 residues.

The rearrangement joins TRBV11-3 to TRBJ2-7; D uncertain. The CDR3 runs 13 residues. V lost 3 bases, J lost 5 bases, and 11 bases lay in between. The germline V gene has CDR1 SGHNT and CDR2 YENEEA. The CDR3 bases are TGTGCCAGCAGCTTGGATTTCGGAAACGAGCAGTACTTC. It specifies CASSLDFGNEQYF.

The chain combines TRBV9 with TRBJ1-1, with D possibly matching TRBD1 (5 bases). V was clipped by 0 bases and J by 1 base, with 10 bases between them. This CDR3 has 15 amino acids. Germline CDR1 and CDR2: SGDLS and YYNGEE. The CDR3, as DNA: TGTGCCAGCAGCGTAGTAGCGGGGGGGAACACTGAAGCTTTCTTT. It codes for CASSVVAGGNTEAFF.

The J gene is TRBJ1-2, the V gene TRBV5-6; weak D call: TRBD1 (5 bases). Trimming cost V 2 bases and J 6 bases, with 11 bases left between them. The CDR3 has 13 residues. CDR1 is SGHDT and CDR2 is YYEEEE in the germline V gene. The CDR3 DNA sequence: TGTGCCAGCAGCTTCGAGACAGTAGATGGCTACACCTTC. Its translation is CASSFETVDGYTF.

This clone was detected a few times. The gene calls are TRBV28 and TRBJ2-7; D might be TRBD1 or TRBD2, each matching 5 bases. Germline CDR1 is MDHEN and CDR2 is SYDVKM. The germline V and J ends were trimmed by 6 bases and 3 bases, with 15 bases remaining between them. This CDR3 has 14 amino acids. In DNA, the CDR3 is TGTGCCAGCAGACAATACGGGACCTTCTACGAGCAGTACTTC. Translating it yields CASRQYGTFYEQYF.

V is TRBV15 and J is TRBJ2-1; tentatively, D is TRBD2 (6 bases). The CDR3 spans 12 residues. CDR1 is LNHNV and CDR2 is YYDKDF in the germline V gene (reference sequence). Trimming pared 5 bases from V and 10 bases from J, leaving 12 bases between. CDR3 in amino acids: CATSLSGEEQFF. CDR3 coding DNA: TGTGCCACCAGCCTTAGCGGAGAGGAGCAGTTCTTC.

This sequence joins TRBV16 and TRBJ1-5, with a possible D match to TRBD1 (6 bases). The V gene lost 5 bases and the J gene lost 4 bases, with 12 bases spanning the gap. The CDR3 totals 14 residues. Germline V gene lookup returns CDR1 KGHSY and CDR2 FQNENV. The CDR3 loop reads CASSSDRMNQPQHF. As DNA, the CDR3 is TGTGCCAGCAGCTCCGACAGGATGAATCAGCCCCAGCATTTT.

This chain joins TRBV6-1 and TRBJ2-7, with 8 nucleotides matching TRBD2. The V segment lost 0 bases and the J segment 2 bases; nucleotides outside the gene matches: 3. The V gene's germline CDR1 is MNHNS and CDR2 SASEGT. This CDR3 contains 15 residues. In nucleotides, the CDR3 is TGTGCCAGCAGTGAAGCAACTAGCGGAACCTACGAGCAGTACTTC. Translating gives CASSEATSGTYEQYF.

The rearrangement uses TRBV7-9 and TRBJ1-2; 8 bases map to TRBD1. This CDR3 has 13 residues. Germline CDR1 is SEHNR and CDR2 is FQNEAQ (reference sequence). The ends lost 5 bases at V and 5 bases at J; junction bases unmatched: 4. CDR3 amino acids: CASSPGTGYGYTF. In DNA form, the CDR3 reads TGTGCCAGCAGCCCCGGGACAGGATATGGCTACACCTTC.

The J gene is TRBJ1-1, the V gene TRBV6-5; D remains ambiguous. Germline V CDR1 and CDR2: MNHEY, SVGAGI. V was trimmed by 0 bases and J by 1 base, leaving 9 bases between them. The CDR3 covers 15 residues. The CDR3 sequence: CASSYSRNSNTEAFF. CDR3 bases: TGTGCCAGCAGTTACTCGCGTAATTCGAACACTGAAGCTTTCTTT.

J is TRBJ2-7 and V is TRBV6-5; D remains ambiguous. The CDR3 runs 13 residues. The germline V gene encodes CDR1 MNHEY and CDR2 SVGAGI. With 5 bases removed from V and 4 bases from J, the gap between germline ends came to 12 bases. CDR3 sequence (DNA): TGTGCCAGCAGTCGGTCAGCGTTGTACGAGCAGTACTTC. Translating gives CASSRSALYEQYF.

This clone has a handful of counts. The same CDR3 can be traced to other DNA sequences in this sample. The V gene is TRBV7-3, the J gene TRBJ2-6; no clear D gene. V was pared by 2 bases and J by 0 bases, with 2 bases between. Germline V gene lookup returns CDR1 SGHTA and CDR2 FQGTGA. The CDR3 covers 14 residues. The CDR3: CASSLSSGANVLTF. In DNA, the CDR3 is TGTGCCAGCAGCTTATCCTCTGGGGCCAACGTCCTGACTTTC.

V and J are TRBV5-1 and TRBJ2-5, with D possibly matching TRBD1 (6 bases). V dropped 0 bases and J dropped 4 bases, with 10 bases sitting between them. The CDR3 runs to 14 residues. In germline, CDR1 is SGHRS, CDR2 YFSETQ. CDR3: CASSLGQEPETQYF. The DNA of the CDR3 is TGCGCCAGCAGCTTGGGACAGGAGCCAGAGACCCAGTACTTC.

This clone was counted at least ten times. This chain links TRBV5-1 with TRBJ1-1; D unclear. The ends were cut back, 4 bases at V and 0 bases at J, with 10 bases in the middle. Germline CDR1 SGHRS, CDR2 YFSETQ. CDR3 length: 14 residues. In DNA, the CDR3 is TGCGCCAGCAGCCCCGGCACCCTGAACACTGAAGCTTTCTTT. Its protein is CASSPGTLNTEAFF.

The genes are TRBV19 and TRBJ2-1; a possible D gene is TRBD1 (6 bases). Germline V gene sequence: CDR1 LNHDA, CDR2 SQIVND (reference sequence). V was clipped by 7 bases and J by 4 bases, with 11 bases between them. The CDR3 is 13 residues long. In DNA, the CDR3 is TGTGCCAGTACTGGGACAAATTACAATGAGCAGTTCTTC. Translating it yields CASTGTNYNEQFF.

This clone occurred a few times. V gene TRBV18 combines with J gene TRBJ1-4; the D gene is possibly TRBD1 (5 bases). Germline CDR1 KGHSH, CDR2 LQKENI. The germline V and J ends were trimmed by 1 base and 0 bases, with 12 bases remaining between them. The length of the CDR3 is 17 residues. The CDR3 here is CASSPRGGSSTNEKLFF. CDR3 DNA sequence: TGTGCCAGCTCACCACGGGGGGGATCCTCAACTAATGAAAAACTGTTTTTT.

The chain links TRBV11-3 to TRBJ2-5, with D possibly matching TRBD1 (5 bases). The CDR3 loop spans 13 amino acids. The germline V gene has CDR1 SGHNT and CDR2 YENEEA. V lost 5 bases and J 4 bases, leaving 11 bases between the germline ends. The CDR3 protein is CASSLGVGETQYF. The CDR3 DNA sequence: TGTGCCAGCAGCCTAGGGGTGGGAGAGACCCAGTACTTC.

The chain links TRBV2 to TRBJ2-7; 13 bases are a match to TRBD2. J gave up 6 bases and V 4 bases, and 6 bases lay outside the gene matches. Germline V gene sequence: CDR1 SNHLY, CDR2 FYNNEI. The CDR3 sequence is 15 residues long. The CDR3 is CASSGGLAGVPEQYF. The CDR3, as DNA: TGTGCCAGCAGTGGTGGACTAGCGGGAGTTCCCGAGCAGTACTTC.

The chain employs TRBV28 and TRBJ2-7, with 10 bases aligning to TRBD1. Germline V lookup: CDR1 MDHEN, CDR2 SYDVKM. V gave up 6 bases and J gave up 7 bases; unmatched junction bases: 9. The CDR3 spans 14 residues. Here the CDR3 reads CASSVPGQGWEQYF. The CDR3 DNA follows: TGTGCCAGCAGCGTACCGGGACAGGGGTGGGAGCAGTACTTC.

This clone was counted between two and nine times. The rearrangement joins TRBV7-9 to TRBJ2-1, with 8 bases that match TRBD1. CDR3 length: 13 residues. The germline gives CDR1 SEHNR, CDR2 FQNEAQ (reference sequence). V lost 4 bases, J lost 8 bases, and 4 bases stayed unmatched. The CDR3 sequence is CASSSRTGYEQFF. The CDR3 DNA follows: TGTGCCAGCAGCTCAAGGACAGGGTATGAGCAGTTCTTC.

This rearrangement joins TRBV7-6 to TRBJ1-5; D gene ambiguous. Germline V gene lookup returns CDR1 SGHVS and CDR2 FNYEAQ. The V gene lost 1 base and the J gene lost 0 bases, with 7 bases spanning the gap. This CDR3 is built from 15 residues. The CDR3 here is CASSLGGYSNQPQHF. The CDR3 coding sequence is TGTGCCAGCAGCTTAGGGGGATATAGCAATCAGCCCCAGCATTTT.